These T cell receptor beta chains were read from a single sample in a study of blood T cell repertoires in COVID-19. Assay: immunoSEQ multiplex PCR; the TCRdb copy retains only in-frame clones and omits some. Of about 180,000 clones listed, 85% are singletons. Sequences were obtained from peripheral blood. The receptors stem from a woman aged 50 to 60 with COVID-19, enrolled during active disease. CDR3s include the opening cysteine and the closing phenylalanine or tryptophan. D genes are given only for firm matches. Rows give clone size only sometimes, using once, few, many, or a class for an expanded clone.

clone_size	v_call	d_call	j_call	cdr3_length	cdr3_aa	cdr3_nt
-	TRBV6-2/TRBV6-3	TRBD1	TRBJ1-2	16	CASSRQGTVADYGYTF	TGTGCCAGCAGCAGACAGGGGACAGTCGCGGACTATGGCTACACCTTC
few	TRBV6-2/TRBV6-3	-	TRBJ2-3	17	CASSYSMQAPGTDTQYF	TGTGCCAGCAGTTACTCGATGCAGGCCCCAGGTACAGATACGCAGTATTTT
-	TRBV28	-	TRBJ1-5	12	CASIAGFQPQHF	TGTGCCAGCATCGCAGGCTTTCAGCCCCAGCATTTT
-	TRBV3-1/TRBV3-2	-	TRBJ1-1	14	CASSLQGRGTEAFF	TGTGCCAGCAGCCTACAGGGTCGGGGCACTGAAGCTTTCTTT
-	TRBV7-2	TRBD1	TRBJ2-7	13	CASSTHRGPEQYF	TGTGCCAGCAGCACCCACAGGGGCCCCGAGCAGTACTTC
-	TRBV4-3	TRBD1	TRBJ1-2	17	CASSQDTSGGVHYGYTF	TGCGCCAGCAGCCAAGACACTTCAGGGGGCGTACACTATGGCTACACCTTC
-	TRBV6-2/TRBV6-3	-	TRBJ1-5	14	CASSYSGGNQPQHF	TGTGCCAGCAGTTACTCTGGAGGCAATCAGCCCCAGCATTTT
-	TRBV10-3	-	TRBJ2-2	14	CAISESPGAGELFF	TGTGCCATCAGTGAGTCGCCAGGGGCTGGGGAGCTGTTTTTT
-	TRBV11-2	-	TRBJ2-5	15	CASSPEAGPQETQYF	TGTGCCAGCAGCCCAGAGGCGGGCCCGCAAGAGACCCAGTACTTC
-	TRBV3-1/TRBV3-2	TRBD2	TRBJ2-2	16	CASSRSSGGVLGELFF	TGTGCCAGCAGCCGCTCTAGCGGGGGGGTCCTCGGGGAGCTGTTTTTT
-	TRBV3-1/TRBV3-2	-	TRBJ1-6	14	CASSQRGSHSPLHF	TGTGCCAGCAGCCAACGAGGTTCGCATTCACCCCTCCACTTT
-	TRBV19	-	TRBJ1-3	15	CASSMGQSPGNTIYF	TGTGCCAGTAGTATGGGGCAAAGCCCTGGAAACACCATATATTTT
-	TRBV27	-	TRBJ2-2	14	CASRERVVAGELFF	TGTGCCAGCAGAGAAAGAGTTGTAGCCGGGGAGCTGTTTTTT
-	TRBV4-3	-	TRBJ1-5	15	CASSQDWAGNQPQHF	TGCGCCAGCAGCCAAGATTGGGCCGGTAATCAGCCCCAGCATTTT
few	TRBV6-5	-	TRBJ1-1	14	CASSYRGLDTEAFF	TGTGCCAGCAGTTACAGGGGGTTGGACACTGAAGCTTTCTTT
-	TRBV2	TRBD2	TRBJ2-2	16	CASSEDRLAGTGELFF	TGTGCCAGCAGTGAAGACAGACTAGCGGGGACCGGGGAGCTGTTTTTT
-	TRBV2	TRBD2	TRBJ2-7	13	CASIRAGGNEQYF	TGTGCCAGCATCCGAGCGGGGGGGAACGAGCAGTACTTC
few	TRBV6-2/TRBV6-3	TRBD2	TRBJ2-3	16	CASSYSGTSSTDTQYF	TGTGCCAGCAGTTACTCGGGGACTAGCTCCACAGATACGCAGTATTTT
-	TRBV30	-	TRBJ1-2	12	CAWRGPGGGYTF	TGTGCCTGGAGGGGGCCCGGGGGGGGCTACACCTTC
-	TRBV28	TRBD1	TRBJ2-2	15	CASSPGTANTGELFF	TGTGCCAGCAGTCCCGGGACAGCGAACACCGGGGAGCTGTTTTTT
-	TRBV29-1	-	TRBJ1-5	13	CSVADSYNQPQHF	TGCAGCGTTGCTGACAGTTACAATCAGCCCCAGCATTTT
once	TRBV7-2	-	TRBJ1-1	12	CASSLAGTEAFF	TGTGCCAGCAGCTTAGCCGGGACTGAAGCTTTCTTT
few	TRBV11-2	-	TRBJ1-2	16	CASSGRDTSGVYGYTF	TGTGCCAGCAGCGGTAGGGACACGTCCGGGGTCTATGGCTACACCTTC